This entry is about one T cell receptor beta chain. The antigen remains unidentified. The sample belongs to a study of a mutant IDH1 vaccine in newly diagnosed glioma. Time point given: week 5, during vaccination. The vaccine gave 300 ug of a 20-mer mutant IDH1 peptide subcutaneously per dose. The method was immunoSEQ multiplex PCR; TCRdb's version includes in-frame clones alone and lacks a portion of them. The data contain roughly 42,000 clones, 75% to 90% of them seen just once; the ten biggest clones take up around 1.7%. Sequenced material: PBMCs, taken from a glioma patient whose treatment included an IDH1 peptide vaccine. This receptor was identified in a middle-aged man with glioma.

The CDR3 is CAISHRDSNTDTQYF. CDR3 nucleotides: TGTGCCATCAGTCATAGGGACTCAAACACAGATACGCAGTATTTT. The J gene is TRBJ2-3, the V gene TRBV10-3; D perhaps matches TRBD2 (6 bases). CDR1 is ENHRY and CDR2 is SYGVKD in the germline V gene. The CDR3 has 15 residues. Trimming took 5 bases from V and 2 from J, leaving 14 bases between them.